A single sample gave rise to the 14 T cell receptor beta chains below, sequenced in a study of blood T cell repertoires in COVID-19. Sequencing was performed with immunoSEQ multiplex PCR; in TCRdb, only in-frame clones are kept and a portion is missing. The repertoire holds 100,000 to 150,000 clones, with 60% to 80% as singletons. Sample: peripheral blood. The receptor set was obtained from a woman in her 70s with acute or convalescent COVID-19.

The V and J genes are TRBV6-5 and TRBJ2-1, with D possibly matching TRBD1 (5 bases). Germline V lookup: CDR1 MNHEY, CDR2 SVGAGI. The V gene lost 5 bases and the J gene lost 7 bases, with 15 bases spanning the gap. CDR3 length: 14 amino acids. Written as DNA, the CDR3 is TGTGCCAGCAGTCCCTCCAGGGTACAAAATGAGCAGTTCTTC. Residues: CASSPSRVQNEQFF.

The V call is TRBV5-1, the J call TRBJ2-7; 9 nucleotides align to TRBD1. The CDR3 sequence is 15 residues long. Germline V CDR1 and CDR2: SGHRS, YFSETQ. The junction had 7 bases not matched to a gene; V was cut back by 3 bases and J by 3 bases. CDR3 sequence: CASSSAGTGNYEQYF. CDR3 nucleotides: TGCGCCAGCAGCTCCGCTGGGACAGGGAACTACGAGCAGTACTTC.

The chain recombines TRBV28 with TRBJ2-7, with D possibly matching TRBD1 (6 bases). The germline gives CDR1 MDHEN, CDR2 SYDVKM. Trimming pared 6 bases from V and 0 bases from J, leaving 9 bases between. The CDR3 extends over 13 amino acids. The DNA for the CDR3 is TGTGCCAGCAGAGGACAGAACTCCTACGAGCAGTACTTC. Translation: CASRGQNSYEQYF.

V is TRBV3-1 (or the pseudogene TRBV3-2) and J is TRBJ1-1; D call uncertain. This CDR3 has 14 residues. V was cut by 5 bases and J by 1 base, with 11 bases left in between. The germline V gene has CDR1 LGHDT and CDR2 YNNKEL (reference sequence). The CDR3, as DNA: TGTGCCAGCAGCTTAGGAGGAGCGAACACTGAAGCTTTCTTT. This encodes CASSLGGANTEAFF.

In nucleotides, the CDR3 is TGTGCCAGCTCACCACTTCAATACAGGGTTGATACGCAGTATTTT. It specifies CASSPLQYRVDTQYF. The V gene is TRBV18, the J gene TRBJ2-3; D perhaps matches TRBD1 (6 bases). V was cut by 1 base and J by 6 bases, with 14 bases left in between. The CDR3 has 15 residues. The V gene's germline CDR1 is KGHSH and CDR2 LQKENI.

V and J are TRBV3-1 (or the pseudogene TRBV3-2) and TRBJ2-1; 8 bases are shared with TRBD2. Per germline, CDR1 LGHDT and CDR2 YNNKEL (reference sequence). Trimming at V came to 0 bases and at J to 7 bases, leaving 2 bases not matched to a gene. This CDR3 spans 14 amino acids. CDR3 in DNA: TGTGCCAGCAGCCAAGAGCGGGAGGTAAATGAGCAGTTCTTC. Translating gives CASSQEREVNEQFF.

The chain links TRBV18 to TRBJ2-5; 10 bases agree with TRBD1. CDR1 is KGHSH, CDR2 LQKENI, per germline. V shed 1 base and J 2 bases; nucleotides not matched to a gene: 10. The CDR3 loop spans 18 amino acids. The CDR3 DNA reads as TGTGCCAGCTCACCACGGCGAGGGACAGGGGCAACGCAAGAGACCCAGTACTTC. It yields the protein CASSPRRGTGATQETQYF.

CDR3 amino acids: CASSLSRGDGYTF. CDR3 nucleotide sequence: TGTGCCAGCAGTTTGTCCAGGGGTGATGGCTACACCTTC. The chain has TRBV28 and TRBJ1-2; possibly TRBD1 for D (6 bases). Trimming left V 3 bases short and J 6 bases short, with 11 bases between. CDR3 length: 13 residues. Germline V gives CDR1 MDHEN, CDR2 SYDVKM.

The chain combines TRBV21-1 with TRBJ2-1; the DNA was not compared with TRBD2, the D call given in the table. TRBV21-1 has pseudogene status. The CDR3 is 15 residues long. The CDR3 sequence: CASRASGALIYEQFF. The CDR3 nucleotides are TGTGCCAGCAGAGCTAGCGGGGCCCTTATCTATGAGCAGTTCTTC.

The chain combines TRBV24-1 with TRBJ2-1; 13 bases match TRBD2. This CDR3 comprises 16 residues. Trimming cost V 4 bases and J 5 bases; bases outside gene matches: 4. CDR1 KGHDR and CDR2 SFDVKD come from the germline V gene. The CDR3 nucleotides are TGTGCCACCAGTGAACCCGGGACTAGCGGGAACAATGAGCAGTTCTTC. Amino acids: CATSEPGTSGNNEQFF.

The genes are TRBV5-4 and TRBJ1-1; TRBD1 might be the D (5 bases). The CDR3 covers 14 residues. CDR1 is SGHNT, CDR2 YYREEE, per germline (reference sequence). V lost 2 bases, J lost 8 bases, and 16 bases lay in between. CDR3 protein: CASSFSEVGQEAFF. In DNA form, the CDR3 reads TGTGCCAGCAGCTTTTCTGAGGTGGGGCAAGAAGCTTTCTTT.

By sample share, this clone is medium-sized. This chain joins TRBV10-1 and TRBJ1-6; tentative D call: TRBD1 (5 bases). CDR1 is WNHNN, CDR2 SYGVQD, per germline (reference sequence). CDR3 length equals 13 residues. The germline V and J ends were trimmed by 3 bases and 8 bases, with 8 bases remaining between them. The DNA for the CDR3 is TGCGCCAGCAGTGACAGGGCGTATTCACCCCTCCACTTT. Encoded protein: CASSDRAYSPLHF.

The chain recombines TRBV13 with TRBJ2-3, with TRBD2 matching 10 bases. Trimming took 1 base from V and 6 from J; bases not matched to a gene: 7. Germline CDR1 PRHDT, CDR2 FYEKMQ (reference sequence). This CDR3 comprises 16 residues. In nucleotides, the CDR3 is TGTGCCAGCAGCTTAGAGGGTAGCGGGAGGAGCGATACGCAGTATTTT. This sequence encodes CASSLEGSGRSDTQYF.

This chain connects TRBV6-6 to TRBJ1-3; perhaps TRBD1 as D (5 bases). The length of the CDR3 is 15 residues. The ends were cut back, 4 bases at V and 0 bases at J, with 10 bases in the middle. From germline, CDR1 is MNHNY and CDR2 SVGAGI (reference sequence). The CDR3 region is CASSFDSVSGNTIYF. CDR3 nucleotide sequence: TGTGCCAGCAGTTTTGACAGCGTCTCTGGAAACACCATATATTTT.